This T cell receptor beta chain was recorded in a study of identical twins. The study's findings and limits: Out-of-frame alpha sequences shared between twins exhibited an excess of low generation probability. Analyses of zero insertions could be partly confounded by invariant MAIT and iNKT cells. Models predicted less out-of-frame TCR alpha sharing in monozygotic twins than was found.

The CDR3 has 15 amino acids. After removal of 7 bases from V and 7 bases from J, the junction contained 12 bases not matched to a gene. Germline V gene data show CDR1 as MNHEY and CDR2 as SVGEGT. Remarks on this clonotype: Its antigen is undetermined. Possible read error: a much larger clone is one base away.

Template switching added a universal primer site; cDNA carried unique molecular identifiers. TCRdb recomputed calls from the 5' RACE reads with MiXCR, one row per CDR3 protein. The table shows about 260,000 distinct CDR3 sequences, with roughly 7% occurring only once. These data were also filed under a second study, of yellow fever vaccine responses in identical twins.

The TCR sequence derives from a woman under 30 in good health. Sequenced input: memory (CD45RO+) T cells sorted from blood. The V call is TRBV6-2 or TRBV6-3, the J call TRBJ2-1, with 8 bases aligning to TRBD2. The CDR3 coding sequence is TGTGCCAGCAACCCCCGTGGCGGGGGGACGAATGAGCAGTTCTTC. Amino acid sequence: CASNPRGGGTNEQFF.